This T cell receptor beta chain comes out of a study of blood T cell repertoires in COVID-19. In the original workflow: For nucleated cells, counts were estimated from reference gene primer amplification. The data were produced by immunoSEQ multiplex PCR, yet TCRdb's version contains in-frame clones alone and is incomplete. V and J calls and clone size are given by that table; D and trimming were obtained from the DNA. The sample comprises around 320,000 clones, roughly 85% of which are singletons, and approximately 7.5% rests with the top ten. V lost 4 bases to trimming and J lost 8 bases, with 7 bases between them. Germline V CDR1 and CDR2: SGHTS, YDEGEE. The CDR3 consists of 11 residues.

Material: peripheral blood. The V gene is TRBV5-8, the J gene TRBJ2-1; D is unclear. This TCR derives from a human donor in a cohort sampled during active COVID-19. The CDR3 nucleotides are TGTGCCAGCAGCCCCTTCCATGAGCAGTTCTTC. It specifies CASSPFHEQFF.